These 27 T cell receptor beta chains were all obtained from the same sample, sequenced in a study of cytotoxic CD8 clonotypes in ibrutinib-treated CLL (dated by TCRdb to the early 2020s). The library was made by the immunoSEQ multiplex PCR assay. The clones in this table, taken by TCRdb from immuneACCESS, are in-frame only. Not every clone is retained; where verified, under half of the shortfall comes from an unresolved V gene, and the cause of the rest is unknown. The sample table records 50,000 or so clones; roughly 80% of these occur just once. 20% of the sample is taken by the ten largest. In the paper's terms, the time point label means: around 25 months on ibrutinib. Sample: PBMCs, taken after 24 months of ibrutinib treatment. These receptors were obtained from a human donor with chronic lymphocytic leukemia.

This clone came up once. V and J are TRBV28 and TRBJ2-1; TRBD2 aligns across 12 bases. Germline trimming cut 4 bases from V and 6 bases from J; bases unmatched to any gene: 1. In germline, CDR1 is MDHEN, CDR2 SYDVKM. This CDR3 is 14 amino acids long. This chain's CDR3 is CASSSTSGSNEQFF. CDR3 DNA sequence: TGTGCCAGCAGTTCGACTAGCGGGAGCAATGAGCAGTTCTTC.

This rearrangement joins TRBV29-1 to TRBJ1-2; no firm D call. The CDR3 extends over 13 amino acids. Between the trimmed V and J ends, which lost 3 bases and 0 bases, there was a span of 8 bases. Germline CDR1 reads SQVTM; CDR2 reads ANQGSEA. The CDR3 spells CSVETDANYGYTF. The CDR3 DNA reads TGCAGCGTTGAGACTGATGCTAACTATGGCTACACCTTC.

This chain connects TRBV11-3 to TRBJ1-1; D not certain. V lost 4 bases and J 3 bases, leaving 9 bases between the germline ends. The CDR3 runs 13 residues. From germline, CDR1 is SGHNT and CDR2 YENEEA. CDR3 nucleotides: TGTGCCAGCAGCTCGAACCGGGACACTGAAGCTTTCTTT. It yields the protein CASSSNRDTEAFF.

This CDR3 is CASSGRQGRLSEQFF. CDR3 in DNA: TGCGCCAGCAGCGGGAGACAGGGTAGATTAAGTGAGCAGTTCTTC. The V gene is TRBV5-1, the J gene TRBJ2-1; the match to TRBD1 covers 7 bases. CDR1 is SGHRS and CDR2 is YFSETQ in the germline V gene. The CDR3 runs to 15 residues. The V and J ends lost 4 bases and 9 bases, in that order; junction bases with no gene match: 13.

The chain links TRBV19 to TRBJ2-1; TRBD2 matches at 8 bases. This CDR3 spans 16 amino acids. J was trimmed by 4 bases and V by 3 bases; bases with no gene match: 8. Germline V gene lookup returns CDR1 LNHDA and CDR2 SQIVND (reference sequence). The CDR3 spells CASSMQSGSKYNEQFF. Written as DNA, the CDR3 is TGTGCCAGTAGTATGCAAAGCGGGAGTAAGTACAATGAGCAGTTCTTC.

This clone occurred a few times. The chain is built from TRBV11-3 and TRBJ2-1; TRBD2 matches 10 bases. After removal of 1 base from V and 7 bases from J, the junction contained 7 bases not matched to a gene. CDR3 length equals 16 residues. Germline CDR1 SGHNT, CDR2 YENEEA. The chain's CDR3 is CASSLVFGTSVNEQFF. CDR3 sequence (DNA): TGTGCCAGCAGCTTAGTATTTGGGACTAGCGTTAATGAGCAGTTCTTC.

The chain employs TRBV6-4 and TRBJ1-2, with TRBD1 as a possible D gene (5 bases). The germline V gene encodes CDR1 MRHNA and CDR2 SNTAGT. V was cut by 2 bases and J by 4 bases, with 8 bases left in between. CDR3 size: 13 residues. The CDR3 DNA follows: TGTGCCAGCAGTGACGGCGGGGGCTATGGCTACACCTTC. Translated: CASSDGGGYGYTF.

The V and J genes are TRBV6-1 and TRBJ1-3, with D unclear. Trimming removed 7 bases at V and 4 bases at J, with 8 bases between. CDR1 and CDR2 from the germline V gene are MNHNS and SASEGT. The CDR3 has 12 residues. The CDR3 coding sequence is TGTGCCAGCAAAGAAGTAGGAAACACCATATATTTT. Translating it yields CASKEVGNTIYF.

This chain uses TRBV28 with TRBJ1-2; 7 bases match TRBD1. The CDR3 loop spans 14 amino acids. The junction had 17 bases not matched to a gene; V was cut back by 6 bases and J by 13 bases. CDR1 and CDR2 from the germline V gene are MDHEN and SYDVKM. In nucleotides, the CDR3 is TGTGCCAGCAGCTCGATCGGGACCGCCAGGGGGTCCACCTTC. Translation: CASSSIGTARGSTF.

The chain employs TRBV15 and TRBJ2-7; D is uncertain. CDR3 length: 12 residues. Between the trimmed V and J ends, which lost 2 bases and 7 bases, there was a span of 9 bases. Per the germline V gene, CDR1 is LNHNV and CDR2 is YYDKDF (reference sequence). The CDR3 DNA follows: TGTGCCACCAGCAGACCCATGGGAGAGCAGTACTTC. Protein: CATSRPMGEQYF.

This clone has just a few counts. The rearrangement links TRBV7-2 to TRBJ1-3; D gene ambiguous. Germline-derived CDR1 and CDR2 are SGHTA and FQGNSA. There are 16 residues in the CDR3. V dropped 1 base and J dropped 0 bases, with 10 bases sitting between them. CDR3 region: CASSLGAVSSGNTIYF. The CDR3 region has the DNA TGTGCCAGCAGCTTAGGCGCAGTAAGCTCTGGAAACACCATATATTTT.

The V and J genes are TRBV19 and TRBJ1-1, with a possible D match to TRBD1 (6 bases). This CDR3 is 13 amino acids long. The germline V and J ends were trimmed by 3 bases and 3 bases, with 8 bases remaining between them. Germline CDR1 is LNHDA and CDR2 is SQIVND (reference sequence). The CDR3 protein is CASSMNRDTEAFF. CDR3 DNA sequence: TGTGCCAGTAGTATGAACAGGGACACTGAAGCTTTCTTT.

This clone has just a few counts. This chain's CDR3 is CASSGRALNTQYF. The CDR3 DNA reads as TGCGCCAGCAGCGGGAGGGCCTTGAATACGCAGTATTTT. The V call is TRBV10-2, the J call TRBJ2-3, with 8 nucleotides matching TRBD2. Germline CDR1 and CDR2: WSHSY and SAAADI. The CDR3 is made up of 13 amino acids. With 6 bases clipped from V and 7 bases from J, the junction kept 6 bases outside the gene matches.

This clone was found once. CDR3 nucleotides: TGTGCCAGCAGTTACTCGTCCAGGGCCAACACTGAAGCTTTCTTT. Residues: CASSYSSRANTEAFF. V is TRBV6-6 and J is TRBJ1-1; D may be TRBD1 (5 bases). V shed 0 bases and J shed 2 bases, with 10 bases lying between them. CDR1 MNHNY and CDR2 SVGAGI come from the germline V gene (reference sequence). This CDR3 comprises 15 residues.

CDR3 in amino acids: CASSLDAGGFQETQYF. The CDR3 bases are TGTGCCAGCAGCTTGGACGCAGGGGGATTCCAAGAGACCCAGTACTTC. The chain employs TRBV5-4 and TRBJ2-5; 7 bases map to TRBD1. V lost 0 bases and J lost 1; bases outside the gene matches: 6. Germline V gives CDR1 SGHNT, CDR2 YYREEE (reference sequence). The CDR3 is made up of 16 amino acids.

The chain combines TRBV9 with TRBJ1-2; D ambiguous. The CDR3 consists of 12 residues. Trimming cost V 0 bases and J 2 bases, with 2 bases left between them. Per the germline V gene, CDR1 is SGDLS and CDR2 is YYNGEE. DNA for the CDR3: TGTGCCAGCAGCGTAGAAAACTATGGCTACACCTTC. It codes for CASSVENYGYTF.

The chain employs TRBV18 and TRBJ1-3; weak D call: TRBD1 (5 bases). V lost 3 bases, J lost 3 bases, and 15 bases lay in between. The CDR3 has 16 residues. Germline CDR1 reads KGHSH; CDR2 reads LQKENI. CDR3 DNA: TGTGCCAGCTCACCCTCTTGGGGGACGGGTGGAAACACCATATATTTT. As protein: CASSPSWGTGGNTIYF.

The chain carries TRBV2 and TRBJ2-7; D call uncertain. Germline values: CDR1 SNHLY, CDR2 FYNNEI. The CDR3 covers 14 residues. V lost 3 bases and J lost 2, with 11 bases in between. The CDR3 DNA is TGTGCCAGCAGTGATGCGGTATCGGCCTACGAGCAGTACTTC. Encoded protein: CASSDAVSAYEQYF.

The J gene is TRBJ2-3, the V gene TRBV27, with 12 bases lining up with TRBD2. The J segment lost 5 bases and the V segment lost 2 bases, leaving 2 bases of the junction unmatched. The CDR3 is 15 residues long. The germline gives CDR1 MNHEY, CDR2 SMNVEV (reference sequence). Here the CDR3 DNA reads TGTGCCAGCAGTTTACTAGCGGGAGGGGGAGATACGCAGTATTTT. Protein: CASSLLAGGGDTQYF.

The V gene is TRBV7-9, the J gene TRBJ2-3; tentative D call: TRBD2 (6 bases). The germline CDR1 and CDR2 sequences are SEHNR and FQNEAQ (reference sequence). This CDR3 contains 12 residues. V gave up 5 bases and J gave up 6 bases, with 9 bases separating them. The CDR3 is CASSPREDTQYF. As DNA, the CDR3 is TGTGCCAGCAGCCCTCGGGAGGATACGCAGTATTTT.

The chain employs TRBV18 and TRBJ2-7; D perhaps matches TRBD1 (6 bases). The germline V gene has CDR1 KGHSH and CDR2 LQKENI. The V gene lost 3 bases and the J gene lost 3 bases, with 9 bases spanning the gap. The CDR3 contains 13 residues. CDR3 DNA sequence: TGTGCCAGCTCACCCAGGGGACGCTACGAGCAGTACTTC. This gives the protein CASSPRGRYEQYF.

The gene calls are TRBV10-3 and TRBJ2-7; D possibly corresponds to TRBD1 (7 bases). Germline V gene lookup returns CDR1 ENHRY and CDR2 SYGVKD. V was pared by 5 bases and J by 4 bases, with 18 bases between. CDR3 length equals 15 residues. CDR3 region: CAISPLSTGTYEQYF. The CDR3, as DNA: TGTGCCATCAGTCCCCTCTCGACAGGGACTTACGAGCAGTACTTC.

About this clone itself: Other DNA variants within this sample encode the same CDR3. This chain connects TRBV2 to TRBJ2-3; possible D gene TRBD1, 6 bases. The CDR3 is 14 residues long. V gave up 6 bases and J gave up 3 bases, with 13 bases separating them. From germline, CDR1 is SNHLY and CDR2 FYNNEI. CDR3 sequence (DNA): TGTGCCAGCAGCGTACAGGGTACTACAGATACGCAGTATTTT. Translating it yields CASSVQGTTDTQYF. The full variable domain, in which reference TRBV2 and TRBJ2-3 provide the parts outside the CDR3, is EPEVTQTPSHQVTQMGQEVILRCVPISNHLYFYWYRQILGQKVEFLVSFYNNEISEKSEIFDDQFSVERPDGSNFTLKIRSTKLEDSAMYFCASSVQGTTDTQYFGPGTRLTVL.

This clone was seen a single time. CDR3 region: CASSPRRTDTQYF. The CDR3 region has the DNA TGTGCCAGCAGCCCCCGTAGGACAGATACGCAGTATTTT. The V call is TRBV7-6, the J call TRBJ2-3; D not resolved. The CDR3 extends over 13 amino acids. Trimming pared 5 bases from V and 3 bases from J, leaving 9 bases between. Germline V gene lookup returns CDR1 SGHVS and CDR2 FNYEAQ.

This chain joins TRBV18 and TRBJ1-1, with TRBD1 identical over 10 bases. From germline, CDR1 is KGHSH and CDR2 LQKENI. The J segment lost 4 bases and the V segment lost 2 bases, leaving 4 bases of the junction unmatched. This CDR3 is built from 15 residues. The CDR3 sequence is CASSPSRQGATEAFF. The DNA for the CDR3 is TGTGCCAGCTCACCAAGTAGACAGGGGGCCACTGAAGCTTTCTTT.

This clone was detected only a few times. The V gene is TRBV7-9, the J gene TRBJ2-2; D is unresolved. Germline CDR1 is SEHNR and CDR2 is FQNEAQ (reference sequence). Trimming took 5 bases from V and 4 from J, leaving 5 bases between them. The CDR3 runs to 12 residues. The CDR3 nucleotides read TGTGCCAGCAGCCTTAGCACCGGGGAGCTGTTTTTT. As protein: CASSLSTGELFF.

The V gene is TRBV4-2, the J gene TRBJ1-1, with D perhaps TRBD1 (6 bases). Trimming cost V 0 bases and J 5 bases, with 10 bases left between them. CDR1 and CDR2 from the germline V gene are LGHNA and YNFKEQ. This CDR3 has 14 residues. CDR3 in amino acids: CASSQDVGGTEAFF. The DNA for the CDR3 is TGTGCCAGCAGCCAAGATGTAGGGGGGACTGAAGCTTTCTTT.